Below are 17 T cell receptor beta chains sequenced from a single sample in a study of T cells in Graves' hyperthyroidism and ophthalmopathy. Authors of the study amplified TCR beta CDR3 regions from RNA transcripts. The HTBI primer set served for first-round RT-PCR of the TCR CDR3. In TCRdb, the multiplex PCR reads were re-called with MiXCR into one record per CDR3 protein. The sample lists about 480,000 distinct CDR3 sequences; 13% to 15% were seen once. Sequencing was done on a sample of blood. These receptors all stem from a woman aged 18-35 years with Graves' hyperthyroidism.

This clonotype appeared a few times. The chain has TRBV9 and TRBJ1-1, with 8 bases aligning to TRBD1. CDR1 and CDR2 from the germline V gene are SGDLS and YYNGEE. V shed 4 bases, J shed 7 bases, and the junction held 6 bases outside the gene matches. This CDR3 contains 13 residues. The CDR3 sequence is CASSIQQGGEAFF. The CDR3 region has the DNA TGTGCCAGCAGCATCCAACAGGGGGGTGAAGCTTTCTTT.

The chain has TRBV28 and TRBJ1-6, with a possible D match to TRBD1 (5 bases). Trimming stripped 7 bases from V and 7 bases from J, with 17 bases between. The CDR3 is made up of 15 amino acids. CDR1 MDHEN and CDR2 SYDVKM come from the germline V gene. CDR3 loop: CASNQRPSGNSPLHF. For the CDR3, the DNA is TGTGCCAGCAACCAACGACCTTCAGGGAATTCACCCCTCCACTTT.

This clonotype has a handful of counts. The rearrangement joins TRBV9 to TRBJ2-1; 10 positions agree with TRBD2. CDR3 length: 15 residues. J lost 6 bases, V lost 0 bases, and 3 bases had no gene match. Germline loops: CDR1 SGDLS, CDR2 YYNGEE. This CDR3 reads CASSVDPSGSNEQFF. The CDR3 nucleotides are TGTGCCAGCAGCGTAGACCCTAGCGGGAGCAATGAGCAGTTCTTC.

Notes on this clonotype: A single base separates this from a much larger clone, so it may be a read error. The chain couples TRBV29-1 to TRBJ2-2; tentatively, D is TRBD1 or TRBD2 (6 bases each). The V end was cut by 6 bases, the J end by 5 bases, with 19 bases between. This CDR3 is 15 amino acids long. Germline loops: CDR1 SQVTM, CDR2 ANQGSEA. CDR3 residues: CSVAPTEGGTGELFF. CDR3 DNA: TGCAGCGTCGCACCGACAGAAGGGGGGACCGGGGAGCTGTTTTTT.

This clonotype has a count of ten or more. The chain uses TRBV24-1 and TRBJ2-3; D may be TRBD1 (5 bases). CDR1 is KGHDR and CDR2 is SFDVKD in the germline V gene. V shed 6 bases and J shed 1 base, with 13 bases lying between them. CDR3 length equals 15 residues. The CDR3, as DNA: TGTGCCACCAGTCTGAAGGGGTTGGGCACAGATACGCAGTATTTT. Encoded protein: CATSLKGLGTDTQYF.

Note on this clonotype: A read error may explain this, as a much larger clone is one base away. Here the CDR3 reads CSVVGAGGIDTRYF. Here the CDR3 DNA reads TGCAGCGTTGTAGGAGCGGGGGGGATAGATACGCGGTATTTT. The chain links TRBV29-1 to TRBJ2-3, with TRBD2 matching 10 bases. Germline values: CDR1 SQVTM, CDR2 ANQGSEA. The CDR3 is 14 amino acids.

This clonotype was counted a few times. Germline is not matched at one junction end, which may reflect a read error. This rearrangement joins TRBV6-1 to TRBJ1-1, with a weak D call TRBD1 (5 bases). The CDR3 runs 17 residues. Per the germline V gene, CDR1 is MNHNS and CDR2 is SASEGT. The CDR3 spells CASNRLGIGEKGTEAFF. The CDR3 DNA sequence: TGTGCCAGCAATCGTCTCGGGATAGGGGAAAAAGGCACTGAAGCCTTCTTT.

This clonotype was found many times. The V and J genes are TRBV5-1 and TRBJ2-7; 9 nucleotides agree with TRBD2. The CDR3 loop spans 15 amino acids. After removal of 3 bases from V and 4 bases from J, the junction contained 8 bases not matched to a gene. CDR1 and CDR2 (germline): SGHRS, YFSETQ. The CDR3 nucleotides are TGCGCCAGCAGCTACCGAGCGGGAGGAAATTACGAGCAGTACTTC. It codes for CASSYRAGGNYEQYF.

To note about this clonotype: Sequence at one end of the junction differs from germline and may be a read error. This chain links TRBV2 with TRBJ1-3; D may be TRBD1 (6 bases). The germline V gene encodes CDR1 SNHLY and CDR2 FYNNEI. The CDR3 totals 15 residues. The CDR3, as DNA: TGTGCCAGCAGCGAAACAGGGTTCTCTGGAAGCACCATATATTTT. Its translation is CASSETGFSGSTIYF.

CDR3 DNA sequence: TGTGCCAGCAGCCGACAGGGGGTCATTCAGTACTTC. Translation: CASSRQGVIQYF. The chain combines TRBV3-1 with TRBJ2-4; 9 bases match TRBD1. After removal of 4 bases from V and 9 bases from J, the junction contained 1 base not matched to a gene. There are 12 residues in the CDR3. Germline V lookup: CDR1 LGHDT, CDR2 YNNKEL (reference sequence).

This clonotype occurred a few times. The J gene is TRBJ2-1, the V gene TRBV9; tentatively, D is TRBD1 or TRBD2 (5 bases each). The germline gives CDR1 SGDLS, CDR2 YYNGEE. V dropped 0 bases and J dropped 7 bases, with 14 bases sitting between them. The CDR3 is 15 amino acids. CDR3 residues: CASSVGIWGGNEQFF. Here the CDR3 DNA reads TGTGCCAGCAGCGTAGGTATTTGGGGCGGGAATGAGCAGTTCTTC.

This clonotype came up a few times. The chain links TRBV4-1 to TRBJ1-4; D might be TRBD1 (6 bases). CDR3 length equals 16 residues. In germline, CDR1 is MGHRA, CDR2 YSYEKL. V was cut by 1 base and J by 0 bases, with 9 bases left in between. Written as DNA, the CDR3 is TGCGCCAGCAGCCAAGGTCAGGGGACAACTAATGAAAAACTGTTTTTT. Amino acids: CASSQGQGTTNEKLFF.

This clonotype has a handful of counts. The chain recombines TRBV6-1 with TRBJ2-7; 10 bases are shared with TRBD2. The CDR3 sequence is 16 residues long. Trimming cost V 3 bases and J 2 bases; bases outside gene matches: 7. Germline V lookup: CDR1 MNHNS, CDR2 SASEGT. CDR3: CASSELLLAGPYEQYV. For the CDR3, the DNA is TGTGCCAGCAGTGAGCTCTTACTAGCGGGACCCTACGAGCAGTACGTC.

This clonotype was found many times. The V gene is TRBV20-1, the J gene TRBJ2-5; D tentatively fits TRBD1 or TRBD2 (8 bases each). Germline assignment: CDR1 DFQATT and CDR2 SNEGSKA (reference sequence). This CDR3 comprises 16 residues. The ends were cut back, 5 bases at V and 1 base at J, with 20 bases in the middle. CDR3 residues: CSAEGQVSGIQETQYF. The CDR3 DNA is TGCAGTGCTGAGGGACAGGTTAGCGGGATCCAAGAGACCCAGTACTTC.

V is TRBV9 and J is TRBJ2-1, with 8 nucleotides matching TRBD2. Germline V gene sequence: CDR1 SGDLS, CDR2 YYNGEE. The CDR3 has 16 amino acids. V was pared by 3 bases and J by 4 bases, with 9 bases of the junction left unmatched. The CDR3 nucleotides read TGTGCCAGCAGCGGCGGGTCGGGGGGGATTTACAATGAGCAGTTCTTC. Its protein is CASSGGSGGIYNEQFF.

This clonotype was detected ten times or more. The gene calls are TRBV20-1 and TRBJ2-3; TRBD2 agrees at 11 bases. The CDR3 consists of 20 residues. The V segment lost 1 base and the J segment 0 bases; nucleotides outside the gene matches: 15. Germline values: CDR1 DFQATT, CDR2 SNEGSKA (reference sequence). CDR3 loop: CSARARGLAGGLTSTDTQYF. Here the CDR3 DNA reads TGCAGTGCTAGAGCCAGGGGGCTAGCGGGAGGCCTTACTAGCACAGATACGCAGTATTTT.

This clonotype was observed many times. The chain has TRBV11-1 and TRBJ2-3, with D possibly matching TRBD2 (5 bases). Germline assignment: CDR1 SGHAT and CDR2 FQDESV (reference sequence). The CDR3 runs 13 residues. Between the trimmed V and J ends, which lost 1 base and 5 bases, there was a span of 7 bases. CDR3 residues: CASSLGRGDTQYF. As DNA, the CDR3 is TGTGCCAGCAGCTTAGGTCGGGGAGATACGCAGTATTTT.